The 22 T cell receptor beta chains reported below all come from one sample, sequenced in a study of blood T cells in healthy people across ages. The second PCR ran roughly 7 to 12 cycles with a sample-barcoded 5' primer and J-beta primers. TCRdb re-called the 5' RACE reads through MiXCR, storing one row per CDR3 protein. Found here are around 1.5 million distinct CDR3 sequences, 59% of them singletons; the top ten hold roughly 7%. What was sequenced was blood. The receptors come from a man between 18 and 35 years old in good health.

The chain has TRBV4-2 and TRBJ2-6; the D gene is possibly TRBD2 (5 bases). The CDR3 has 18 residues. The V and J ends lost 4 bases and 0 bases respectively, with 16 bases between them. CDR1 LGHNA and CDR2 YNFKEQ come from the germline V gene. The CDR3 loop is CASSPEIASISGANVLTF. The CDR3 DNA reads TGTGCCAGCAGCCCAGAGATAGCGAGCATCTCTGGGGCCAACGTCCTGACTTTC.

The chain recombines TRBV20-1 with TRBJ2-7, with D unresolved. CDR3 length: 11 residues. V was clipped by 7 bases and J by 3 bases, with 10 bases between them. Germline values: CDR1 DFQATT, CDR2 SNEGSKA (reference sequence). Here the CDR3 reads CSVRHDYEQYF. The CDR3 bases are TGCAGTGTTAGGCACGACTACGAGCAGTACTTC.

This clonotype was detected only a few times. The chain couples TRBV6-6 to TRBJ2-5; 8 bases are a match to TRBD2. The CDR3 contains 12 residues. Germline values: CDR1 MNHNY, CDR2 SVGAGI (reference sequence). Trimming took 10 bases from V and 5 from J; bases not matched to a gene: 6. The CDR3 nucleotides are TGTGCCACTTCGGGGGGGAGGGAGACCCAGTACTTC. Its translation is CATSGGRETQYF.

This chain links TRBV7-9 with TRBJ1-1; TRBD1 agrees at 7 bases. V dropped 5 bases and J dropped 5; count of bases not matched to a gene: 11. Germline loops: CDR1 SEHNR, CDR2 FQNEAQ (reference sequence). The length of the CDR3 is 15 residues. CDR3 in DNA: TGTGCCAGCAGCCACAGACAGGGTGGATGGACTGAAGCTTTCTTT. Protein: CASSHRQGGWTEAFF.

The rearrangement joins TRBV24-1 to TRBJ2-5; 8 bases match TRBD1. This CDR3 spans 14 amino acids. Per germline, CDR1 KGHDR and CDR2 SFDVKD. J lost 11 bases, V lost 3 bases, and 10 bases had no gene match. CDR3 amino acids: CATSDREQGEGQYF. CDR3 sequence (DNA): TGTGCCACCAGTGATCGGGAACAGGGGGAAGGACAGTACTTC.

The rearrangement joins TRBV5-1 to TRBJ1-1, with 9 nucleotides matching TRBD1. This CDR3 contains 17 residues. The ends lost 1 base at V and 6 bases at J; junction bases unmatched: 13. CDR1 is SGHRS and CDR2 is YFSETQ in the germline V gene. CDR3 amino acids: CASSLLGTGYFGAEAFF. The DNA for the CDR3 is TGCGCCAGCAGCTTGCTCGGGACAGGGTACTTTGGGGCTGAAGCTTTCTTT. Using reference TRBV5-1 and TRBJ1-1 for the parts outside the CDR3, the full variable domain is KAGVTQTPRYLIKTRGQQVTLSCSPISGHRSVSWYQQTPGQGLQFLFEYFSETQRNKGNFPGRFSGRQFSNSRSEMNVSTLELGDSALYLCASSLLGTGYFGAEAFFGQGTRLTVV.

This chain uses TRBV10-2 with TRBJ2-5; D unresolved. Germline assignment: CDR1 WSHSY and CDR2 SAAADI. The CDR3 totals 15 residues. V was pared by 7 bases and J by 0 bases, with 15 bases between. DNA of the CDR3: TGCGCCAGCACCCCCAAAACAGAGTACCAAGAGACCCAGTACTTC. Protein: CASTPKTEYQETQYF.

A remark on this clonotype: This may be a read error, as it is one base from a much larger clone. This rearrangement joins TRBV12-3 or TRBV12-4 to TRBJ1-6; D gene unclear. Trimming left V 4 bases short and J 8 bases short, with 6 bases between. The CDR3 contains 12 residues. The CDR3 DNA follows: TGTGCCAGCAGTTCCCGGTATTCACCCCTCCACTTT. Amino acid sequence: CASSSRYSPLHF.

The chain uses TRBV27 and TRBJ1-6; D unclear. The CDR3 is made up of 11 amino acids. CDR1 is MNHEY, CDR2 SMNVEV, per germline (reference sequence). Trimming cost V 5 bases and J 14 bases, with 10 bases left between them. The CDR3 sequence: CASSTAGTLHF. CDR3 DNA sequence: TGTGCCAGCAGTACCGCCGGGACCCTCCACTTT.

A word on this clonotype: One end of the junction fails to match germline, which may point to a read error. The rearrangement joins TRBV6-2 or TRBV6-3 to TRBJ2-2, with no clear D. This CDR3 has 13 amino acids. The germline CDR1 and CDR2 sequences are MNHEY and SVGEGT. The CDR3 DNA sequence: TGTGCCAGCAGTGACTCACTTTCCGGGGAGCTGTTTTTT. It specifies CASSDSLSGELFF.

The chain carries TRBV7-6 and TRBJ2-7; D is perhaps TRBD2 (6 bases). In germline, CDR1 is SGHVS, CDR2 FNYEAQ. There are 13 residues in the CDR3. The ends were cut back, 5 bases at V and 4 bases at J, with 12 bases in the middle. The CDR3 bases are TGTGCCAGCAGCCGCGGGGTTAATTACGAGCAGTACTTC. Translating it yields CASSRGVNYEQYF.

This clonotype was counted between two and nine times. The chain carries TRBV20-1 and TRBJ2-3; D unresolved. Germline values: CDR1 DFQATT, CDR2 SNEGSKA (reference sequence). Trimming took off 6 bases at V and 4 bases at J, with 26 bases between the two ends. The CDR3 length is 17 residues. The CDR3 DNA sequence: TGCAGTGCGAGTCGCCCCCCCCCGGGTGCTTTTGCAGATACGCAGTATTTT. Protein sequence: CSASRPPPGAFADTQYF.

This chain joins TRBV27 and TRBJ2-1, with D perhaps matching TRBD2 (5 bases). V lost 3 bases and J 5 bases, leaving 20 bases between the germline ends. CDR1 is MNHEY and CDR2 is SMNVEV in the germline V gene (reference sequence). The CDR3 consists of 17 residues. The CDR3 coding sequence is TGTGCCAGCAGTTTCTCCTCCCTGACTTCGGGGAACAATGAGCAGTTCTTC. This encodes CASSFSSLTSGNNEQFF.

This clonotype occurred a few times. V and J are TRBV14 and TRBJ1-2; 11 bases are shared with TRBD1. Germline CDR1 SGHDN, CDR2 FVKESK. Losses at the gene ends were 4 bases for V and 5 bases for J; bases not matched to a gene: 6. The length of the CDR3 is 15 residues. The CDR3 is CASSRSDRGLYGYTF. In nucleotides, the CDR3 is TGTGCCAGCAGCCGCTCGGACAGGGGGCTTTATGGCTACACCTTC.

The V call is TRBV20-1, the J call TRBJ2-1; 9 bases map to TRBD1. The DNA end is more similar to TRBJ2-7, so the J call may be wrong. CDR3 length: 14 amino acids. From germline, CDR1 is DFQATT and CDR2 SNEGSKA (reference sequence). The CDR3 DNA follows: TGCAGTGCTAGAGGGACAGGGGTTTTGAATGAGCAGTACTTC. It is translated as CSARGTGVLNEQYF.

The chain combines TRBV4-2 with TRBJ2-1, with D hard to call. The CDR3 length is 15 residues. Germline V CDR1 and CDR2: LGHNA, YNFKEQ. V was clipped by 0 bases and J by 7 bases, with 13 bases between them. The chain's CDR3 is CASSQEIPTGNEQFF. DNA of the CDR3: TGTGCCAGCAGCCAAGAAATTCCAACTGGGAATGAGCAGTTCTTC.

The V gene is TRBV4-1, the J gene TRBJ1-1; 9 bases match TRBD1. With 2 bases clipped from V and 0 bases from J, the junction kept 4 bases outside the gene matches. The germline gives CDR1 MGHRA, CDR2 YSYEKL. The CDR3 loop spans 16 amino acids. CDR3 region: CASSQSGTGMNTEAFF. The CDR3 region has the DNA TGCGCCAGCAGCCAATCCGGGACAGGGATGAACACTGAAGCTTTCTTT.

The sample holds a few counts of this clonotype. This sequence joins TRBV7-2 and TRBJ1-2; D unclear. Deletions cut 1 base from V and 4 bases from J, with 10 bases between. CDR1 and CDR2 from the germline V gene are SGHTA and FQGNSA. The CDR3 runs to 14 residues. The CDR3 sequence: CASSLDNRFYGYTF. The CDR3 DNA reads TGTGCCAGCAGCTTAGACAACCGATTCTATGGCTACACCTTC.

This chain joins TRBV4-3 and TRBJ2-1; D gene uncertain. Trimming removed 3 bases from V and 3 bases from J, with 6 bases in between. The germline V gene encodes CDR1 LGHNA and CDR2 YSLEER. This CDR3 is 13 amino acids long. The CDR3 loop reads CASSHALYNEQFF. The CDR3 DNA sequence: TGCGCCAGCAGCCATGCCCTCTACAATGAGCAGTTCTTC.

The J gene is TRBJ2-7, the V gene TRBV11-2, with a tentative D call TRBD1 (6 bases). CDR3 length: 14 residues. V was shortened by 6 bases and J by 4 bases, with 16 bases between the two germline ends. Germline V gene lookup returns CDR1 SGHAT and CDR2 FQNNGV. In DNA, the CDR3 is TGTGCCAGCAGACATGGACAGAGAAAATACGAGCAGTACTTC. The encoded protein is CASRHGQRKYEQYF. Full variable domain (outside the CDR3, taken from reference TRBV11-2 and TRBJ2-7): EAGVAQSPRYKIIEKRQSVAFWCNPISGHATLYWYQQILGQGPKLLIQFQNNGVVDDSQLPKDRFSAERLKGVDSTLKIQPAKLEDSAVYLCASRHGQRKYEQYFGPGTRLTVT.

The chain links TRBV7-9 to TRBJ1-5; 7 bases match TRBD1. With V trimmed by 4 bases and J by 1 base, 10 bases remained unmatched. The CDR3 runs to 17 residues. The germline V gene encodes CDR1 SEHNR and CDR2 FQNEAQ (reference sequence). CDR3 region: CASSSIRQGESNQPQHF. In nucleotides, the CDR3 is TGTGCCAGCAGCTCAATACGACAGGGCGAGAGCAATCAGCCCCAGCATTTT.

The rearrangement links TRBV6-2 or TRBV6-3 to TRBJ2-1, with 10 nucleotides matching TRBD2. The ends lost 0 bases at V and 6 bases at J; junction bases unmatched: 8. The CDR3 has 17 residues. Germline lookup yields CDR1 MNHEY and CDR2 SVGEGT. CDR3 amino acids: CASSYSQREGGGNEQFF. CDR3 DNA: TGTGCCAGCAGTTACTCGCAGCGGGAGGGGGGCGGCAATGAGCAGTTCTTC.